These T cell receptor beta chains were read from a single sample in a study of blood T cell repertoires in COVID-19. Profiled with immunoSEQ multiplex PCR; TCRdb holds only in-frame clones, not every one. The table lists around 250,000 clones, 85% to 90% of them singletons. Input material: PBMCs or T cells enriched from blood (not recorded which). All receptors derive from a man younger than 35 who had recovered from COVID-19. CDR3s include the opening cysteine and the closing phenylalanine or tryptophan. A D gene is named only where the DNA matches it firmly. A row's size may be missing; if present it is once, few, many or a size class.

clone_size d_call j_call v_call cdr3_aa cdr3_nt
once TRBD1 TRBJ2-1 TRBV7-9 CASSSGTGAINEQFF TGTGCCAGCAGCTCCGGGACAGGGGCGATCAATGAGCAGTTCTTC
- - TRBJ1-6 TRBV25-1 CASSESLGRGPLHF TGTGCCAGCAGTGAATCCCTTGGAAGGGGACCCCTCCACTTT
- - TRBJ1-2 TRBV7-9 CASSPSLVSGGYTF TGTGCCAGCAGCCCATCTTTGGTTTCGGGAGGCTACACCTTC
- - TRBJ2-5 TRBV5-4 CASSLGGGKETQYF TGTGCCAGCAGCTTGGGCGGGGGCAAAGAGACCCAGTACTTC
- - TRBJ2-5 TRBV18 CASSPLAGWGEETQYF TGTGCCAGCTCACCACTCGCCGGGTGGGGGGAAGAGACCCAGTACTTC
- TRBD1 TRBJ1-1 TRBV10-3 CAIGQGLNTEAFF TGTGCCATCGGACAGGGCTTGAACACTGAAGCTTTCTTT
- TRBD2 TRBJ2-3 TRBV11-2 CASRSHGLAGLTDTQYF TGTGCCAGCAGGTCTCATGGATTAGCGGGGCTCACAGATACGCAGTATTTT
- TRBD2 TRBJ2-3 TRBV6-5 CASRASGRVDTQYF TGTGCCAGCAGGGCTAGCGGGAGGGTAGATACGCAGTATTTT
- - TRBJ2-3 TRBV5-4 CASRNSGTDTQYF TGTGCCAGCAGAAACTCCGGCACAGATACGCAGTATTTT
- - TRBJ1-5 TRBV18 CASSPKTQNSNQPQHF TGTGCCAGCTCACCAAAAACACAGAATAGCAATCAGCCCCAGCATTTT
- TRBD2 TRBJ2-7 TRBV7-3 CASSPGTSGSYEQYF TGTGCCAGCAGCCCCGGGACTAGCGGGAGTTACGAGCAGTACTTC
- - TRBJ2-1 TRBV19 CASSGGTAYNEQFF TGTGCCAGTAGCGGCGGGACAGCTTACAATGAGCAGTTCTTC
- TRBD1 TRBJ2-5 TRBV11-2 CASSFGQGRETQYF TGTGCCAGCAGCTTCGGACAGGGACGAGAGACCCAGTACTTC
- TRBD2 TRBJ2-3 TRBV7-2 CASSFPSLVVAGVEDTQYF TGTGCCAGCAGCTTCCCCTCGCTCGTGGTGGCGGGGGTGGAAGATACGCAGTATTTT
- - TRBJ1-5 TRBV12-3/TRBV12-4 CASSMGDYLAQHF TGTGCCAGCAGTATGGGAGACTATCTGGCCCAGCATTTT
- - TRBJ1-3 TRBV6-5 CASSYGQPSSGNTIYF TGTGCCAGCAGTTATGGACAGCCTTCCTCTGGAAACACCATATATTTT
- - TRBJ2-2 TRBV7-6 CASSLDIGGEREVPGELFF TGTGCCAGCAGCTTAGATATCGGCGGGGAGAGGGAGGTCCCCGGGGAGCTGTTTTTT
- - TRBJ2-3 TRBV2 CASSELVPGEAQYF TGTGCCAGCAGTGAATTGGTACCAGGGGAAGCGCAGTATTTT